This T cell receptor beta chain was captured by sequencing in a study of human T cells and chemical hapten exposure. Overall study context: Diphenylcyclopropenone, dosed weekly to the scalp, was given to patients throughout the roughly 25-week study.

The time point: patch test 2, 6 weeks after DPC sensitization. Described treatment: therapeutic diphenylcyclopropenone sensitization with weekly scalp DPC. There are 14 residues in the CDR3. Trimming pared 5 bases from V and 5 bases from J, leaving 12 bases between. This clonotype was counted many times. In TCRdb, the RACE reads were re-called with MiXCR into one record per CDR3 protein. The data contain approximately 68,000 distinct CDR3 sequences, 8.5% to 9% of them singletons. The clonotype was recovered from a woman in her fifties or sixties with alopecia areata. Some clones in this sample may be carry-over from other donors' samples. Sample: whole blood, taken in connection with sensitization to the hapten diphenylcyclopropenone (DPC). This rearrangement joins TRBV12-3 or TRBV12-4 to TRBJ1-4, with a possible D match to TRBD1 (5 bases). The chain's CDR3 is CASSTTGPNEKLFF. In nucleotides, the CDR3 is TGTGCCAGCAGTACCACAGGACCCAATGAAAAACTGTTTTTT.